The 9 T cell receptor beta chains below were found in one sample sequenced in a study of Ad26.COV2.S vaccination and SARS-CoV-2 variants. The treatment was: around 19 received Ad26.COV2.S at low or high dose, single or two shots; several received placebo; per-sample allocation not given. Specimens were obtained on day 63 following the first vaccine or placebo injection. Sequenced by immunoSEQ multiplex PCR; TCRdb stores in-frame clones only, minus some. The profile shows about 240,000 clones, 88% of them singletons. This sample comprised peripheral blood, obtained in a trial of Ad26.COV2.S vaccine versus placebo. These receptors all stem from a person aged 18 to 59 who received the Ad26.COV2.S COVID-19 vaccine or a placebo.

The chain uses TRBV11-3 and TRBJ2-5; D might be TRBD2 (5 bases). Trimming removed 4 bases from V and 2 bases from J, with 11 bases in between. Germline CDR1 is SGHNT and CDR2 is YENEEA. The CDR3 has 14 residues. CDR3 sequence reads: CASSSSGKQETQYF. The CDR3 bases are TGTGCCAGCAGCTCCTCCGGGAAGCAAGAGACCCAGTACTTC.

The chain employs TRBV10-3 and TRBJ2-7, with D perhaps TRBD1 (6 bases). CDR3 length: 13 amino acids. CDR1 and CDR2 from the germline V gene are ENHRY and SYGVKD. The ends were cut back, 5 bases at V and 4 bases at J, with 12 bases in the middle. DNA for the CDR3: TGTGCCATCAGTCCTGGGCAGGGGTACGAGCAGTACTTC. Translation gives CAISPGQGYEQYF.

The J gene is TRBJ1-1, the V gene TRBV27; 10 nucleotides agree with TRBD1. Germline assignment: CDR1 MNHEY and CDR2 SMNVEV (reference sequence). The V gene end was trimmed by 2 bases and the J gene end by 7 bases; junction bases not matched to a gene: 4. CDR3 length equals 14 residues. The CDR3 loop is CASSLRTGGGEAFF. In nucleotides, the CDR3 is TGTGCCAGCAGTTTAAGGACAGGGGGTGGTGAAGCTTTCTTT.

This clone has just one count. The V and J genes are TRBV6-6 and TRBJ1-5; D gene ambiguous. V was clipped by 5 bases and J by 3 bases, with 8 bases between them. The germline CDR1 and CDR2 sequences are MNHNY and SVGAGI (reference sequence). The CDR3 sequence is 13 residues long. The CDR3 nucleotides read TGTGCCAGCAGTGAGGGTTCCAATCAGCCCCAGCATTTT. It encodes CASSEGSNQPQHF.

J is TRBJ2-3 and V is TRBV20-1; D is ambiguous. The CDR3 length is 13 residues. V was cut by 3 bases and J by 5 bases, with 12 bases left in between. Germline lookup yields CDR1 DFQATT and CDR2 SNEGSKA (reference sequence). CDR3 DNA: TGCAGTGCTAGTCGCGTGGTCGGAGATACGCAGTATTTT. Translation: CSASRVVGDTQYF.

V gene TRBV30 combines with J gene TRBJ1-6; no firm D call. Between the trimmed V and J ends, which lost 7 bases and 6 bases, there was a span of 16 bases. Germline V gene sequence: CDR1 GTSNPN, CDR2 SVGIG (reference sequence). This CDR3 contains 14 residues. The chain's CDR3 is CALQAGDPNSPLHF. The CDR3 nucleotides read TGTGCCTTACAAGCAGGAGATCCTAATTCACCCCTCCACTTT.

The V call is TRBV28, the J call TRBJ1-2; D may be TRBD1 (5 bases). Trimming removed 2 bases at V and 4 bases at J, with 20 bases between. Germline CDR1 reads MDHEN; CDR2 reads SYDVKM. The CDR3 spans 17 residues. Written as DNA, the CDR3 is TGTGCCAGCAGTTTAGCGACGGCGGGACCCGCGGTCTATGGCTACACCTTC. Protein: CASSLATAGPAVYGYTF.

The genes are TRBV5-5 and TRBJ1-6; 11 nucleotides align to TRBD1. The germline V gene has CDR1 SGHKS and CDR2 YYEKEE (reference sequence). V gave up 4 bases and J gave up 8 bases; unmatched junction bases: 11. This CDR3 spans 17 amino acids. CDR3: CASSVRDTGQGDSPLHF. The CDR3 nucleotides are TGTGCCAGCAGCGTCCGGGACACGGGACAGGGGGATTCACCCCTCCACTTT.

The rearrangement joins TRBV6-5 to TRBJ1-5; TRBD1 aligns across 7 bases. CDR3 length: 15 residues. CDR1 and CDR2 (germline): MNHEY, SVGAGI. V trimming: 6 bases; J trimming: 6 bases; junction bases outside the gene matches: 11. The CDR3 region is CASRKQGTGSQPQHF. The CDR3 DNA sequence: TGTGCCAGCAGGAAACAGGGGACGGGGAGTCAGCCCCAGCATTTT.